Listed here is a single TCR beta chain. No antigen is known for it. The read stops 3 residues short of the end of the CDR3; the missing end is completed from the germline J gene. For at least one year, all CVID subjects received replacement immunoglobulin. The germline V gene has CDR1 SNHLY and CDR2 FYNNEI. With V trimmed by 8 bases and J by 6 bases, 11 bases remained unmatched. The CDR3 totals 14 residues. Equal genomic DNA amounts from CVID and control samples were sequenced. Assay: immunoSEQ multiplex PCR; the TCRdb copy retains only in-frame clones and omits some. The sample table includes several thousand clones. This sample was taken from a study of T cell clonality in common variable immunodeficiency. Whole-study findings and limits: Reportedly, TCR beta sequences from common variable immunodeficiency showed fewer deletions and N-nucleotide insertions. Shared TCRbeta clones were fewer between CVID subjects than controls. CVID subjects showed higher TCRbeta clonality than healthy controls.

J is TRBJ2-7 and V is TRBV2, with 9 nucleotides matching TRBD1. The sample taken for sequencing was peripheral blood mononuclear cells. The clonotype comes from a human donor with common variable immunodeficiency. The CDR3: CASGSGTGSAEQYF. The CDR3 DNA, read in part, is TGTGCCAGCGGTTCCGGGACAGGGTCCGCCGAG.